Each of the 24 T cell receptor beta chains below was sequenced from the same sample in a study of blood T cells in healthy people across ages. The use of a sample-barcoded 5' primer and a J-beta primer mix characterized a second PCR of about 7 to 12 cycles. TCRdb passed the 5' RACE reads through MiXCR, listing each CDR3 protein once. The sample has about 620,000 distinct CDR3 sequences, over 40% seen once; the top ten hold 13%. The material sequenced was blood. The receptor set was obtained from a woman aged 80 or over in good health.

This clonotype has a handful of counts. J is TRBJ2-3 and V is TRBV12-3 or TRBV12-4; the D is unclear. There are 12 residues in the CDR3. Trimming took off 6 bases at V and 5 bases at J, with 9 bases between the two ends. CDR3 nucleotides: TGTGCCAGCAGATTGATCCGAGATACGCAGTATTTT. Translated: CASRLIRDTQYF.

This chain joins TRBV27 and TRBJ2-7; D is possibly TRBD1 (6 bases). This CDR3 has 14 amino acids. Trimming removed 4 bases from V and 2 bases from J, with 12 bases in between. Germline V gene sequence: CDR1 MNHEY, CDR2 SMNVEV (reference sequence). The CDR3 region is CASSSWDTPYEQYF. The CDR3 nucleotides read TGTGCCAGCAGTTCTTGGGACACCCCCTACGAGCAGTACTTC.

J is TRBJ2-4 and V is TRBV14; maybe TRBD2 (6 bases). V gave up 1 base and J gave up 13 bases, with 17 bases separating them. The CDR3 is 14 amino acids. CDR1 is SGHDN, CDR2 FVKESK, per germline. As DNA, the CDR3 is TGTGCCAGCAGCCAAGCAGCGGGTTTGGGTGAGCAGTACTTC. Protein product: CASSQAAGLGEQYF.

About this clonotype itself: One end of the junction does not line up with germline, which may come from a read error. V and J are TRBV10-3 and TRBJ1-1; D ambiguous. Per germline, CDR1 ENHRY and CDR2 SYGVKD. This CDR3 is 14 amino acids long. The CDR3 coding sequence is TGTGCCATGAGTGTGGGTTCCGTAGGGACTGAAGCTTTCTTT. Translation gives CAMSVGSVGTEAFF.

The V and J genes are TRBV21-1 and TRBJ2-3; TRBD2, the table's D call, was not compared with the DNA. TRBV21-1 is reported as a pseudogene. The CDR3 is made up of 19 amino acids. The CDR3 DNA follows: TGTGCCAGCAGTCCGGGACTAGCGGGAGTCTCCCCGACTACAGATGCGCAGTATTTT. This codes for CASSPGLAGVSPTTDAQYF.

Concerning this clonotype: A much larger clone is a single base away; this may be a read error. The J gene is TRBJ2-5, the V gene TRBV6-5; 8 bases line up with TRBD1. This CDR3 contains 14 residues. Germline V gene sequence: CDR1 MNHEY, CDR2 SVGAGI. The V gene end was trimmed by 6 bases and the J gene end by 11 bases; junction bases not matched to a gene: 14. CDR3 nucleotides: TGTGCCAGCAGCGAACACAGGGGGGCTCCTGAGCAGTACTTC. Translating it yields CASSEHRGAPEQYF.

This CDR3 is CASSPSGAGNTIYF. The CDR3 nucleotides are TGTGCCAGCAGCCCATCAGGGGCGGGAAACACCATATATTTT. V gene TRBV4-2 combines with J gene TRBJ1-3; D might be TRBD1 (6 bases). Trimming took 4 bases from V and 4 from J, leaving 11 bases between them. In germline, CDR1 is LGHNA, CDR2 YNFKEQ. The CDR3 covers 14 residues.

This clonotype was detected only a few times. The rearrangement uses TRBV2 and TRBJ2-2; unclear D gene. The CDR3 covers 13 residues. Looked up from germline, CDR1 is SNHLY and CDR2 is FYNNEI. Trimming removed 3 bases from V and 5 bases from J, with 7 bases in between. The CDR3 DNA reads as TGTGCCAGCAGTGACGTCTGGACCGGGGAGCTGTTTTTT. Amino acids: CASSDVWTGELFF.

With regard to this clonotype: A much larger clonotype is one base distant, so this may be a read error. The chain has TRBV5-1 and TRBJ2-4; no definite D call. The V gene's germline CDR1 is SGHRS and CDR2 YFSETQ. V lost 1 base and J lost 3, with 11 bases in between. This CDR3 region has 15 residues. CDR3 in DNA: TGCGCCAGCAGCTTGTTTAGCTGGAGCAAAAACATTCAGTACTTC. Its protein is CASSLFSWSKNIQYF. The variable domain in full, with the rest retrieved from reference TRBV5-1 and TRBJ2-4, is KAGVTQTPRYLIKTRGQQVTLSCSPISGHRSVSWYQQTPGQGLQFLFEYFSETQRNKGNFPGRFSGRQFSNSRSEMNVSTLELGDSALYLCASSLFSWSKNIQYFGAGTRLSVL.

This clonotype was detected many times. CDR3 residues: CASSTLAGGYNEQFF. The CDR3 DNA follows: TGTGCCAGCAGTACTCTAGCGGGAGGTTACAATGAGCAGTTCTTC. The gene calls are TRBV6-6 and TRBJ2-1; TRBD2 aligns across 11 bases. The CDR3 has 15 amino acids. Trimming took 5 bases from V and 4 from J; bases not matched to a gene: 4. Germline CDR1 MNHNY, CDR2 SVGAGI (reference sequence).

This clonotype appeared a single time. The chain employs TRBV29-1 and TRBJ1-2; possible D gene TRBD1, 5 bases. CDR3 length: 14 amino acids. Germline V gene sequence: CDR1 SQVTM, CDR2 ANQGSEA. The CDR3 protein is CSGKTDPTGHGYTF. As DNA, the CDR3 is TGCAGTGGCAAAACGGACCCCACGGGGCATGGCTACACCTTC.

This chain links TRBV24-1 with TRBJ1-1, with TRBD1 as a possible D gene (5 bases). The germline V gene has CDR1 KGHDR and CDR2 SFDVKD. The V and J ends lost 11 bases and 1 base respectively, with 13 bases between them. CDR3 size: 13 residues. CDR3 residues: CARDWEGNTEAFF. DNA of the CDR3: TGTGCCAGGGACTGGGAAGGGAACACTGAAGCTTTCTTT.

There are many counts of this clonotype. The chain combines TRBV30 with TRBJ2-4; D is possibly TRBD1 (6 bases). The CDR3 is 14 residues long. Trimming removed 1 base at V and 2 bases at J, with 9 bases between. Per germline, CDR1 GTSNPN and CDR2 SVGIG (reference sequence). For the CDR3, the DNA is TGTGCCTGGAGTGGAGGGGGACCCAAAAACATTCAGTACTTC. Protein sequence: CAWSGGGPKNIQYF. Variable domain in full (rest from reference TRBV30 and TRBJ2-4): SQTIHQWPATLVQPVGSPLSLECTVEGTSNPNLYWYRQAAGRGLQLLFYSVGIGQISSEVPQNLSASRPQDRQFILSSKKLLLSDSGFYLCAWSGGGPKNIQYFGAGTRLSVL.

This clonotype was recorded at least ten times. This chain connects TRBV3-1 to TRBJ2-1; 11 positions agree with TRBD2. J lost 10 bases, V lost 0 bases, and 8 bases had no gene match. Germline V gene sequence: CDR1 LGHDT, CDR2 YNNKEL (reference sequence). The CDR3 has 16 amino acids. The CDR3 DNA reads TGTGCCAGCAGCCAAGATCGACTAGCGGGATTGTGGGAGCAGTTCTTC. Protein sequence: CASSQDRLAGLWEQFF.

This rearrangement joins TRBV12-3 or TRBV12-4 to TRBJ2-1, with D perhaps matching TRBD2 (6 bases). The CDR3 covers 11 residues. V was clipped by 1 base and J by 12 bases, with 7 bases between them. CDR3: CASSLEGGQFF. DNA of the CDR3: TGTGCCAGCAGTTTAGAGGGAGGGCAGTTCTTC.

This clonotype came up many times. The V call is TRBV5-1, the J call TRBJ2-1; tentative D call: TRBD2 (6 bases). There are 15 residues in the CDR3. Deletions cut 4 bases from V and 6 bases from J, with 17 bases between. CDR1 and CDR2 from the germline V gene are SGHRS and YFSETQ. For the CDR3, the DNA is TGCGCCAGCAGCGCCCCGGGACTTAGGGGCAATGAGCAGTTCTTC. Protein product: CASSAPGLRGNEQFF.

The CDR3 is CASSYNRARSGANVLTF. The CDR3 DNA reads TGTGCCAGCAGCTATAACAGAGCCCGCTCTGGGGCCAACGTCCTGACTTTC. The chain links TRBV6-5 to TRBJ2-6; D not resolved. The CDR3 extends over 17 amino acids. Per germline, CDR1 MNHEY and CDR2 SVGAGI. The V gene lost 6 bases and the J gene lost 0 bases, with 15 bases spanning the gap.

This clonotype was found a few times. The rearrangement links TRBV5-1 to TRBJ2-2, with D tentatively TRBD1 or TRBD2 (5 bases each). Per the germline V gene, CDR1 is SGHRS and CDR2 is YFSETQ. V lost 7 bases to trimming and J lost 0 bases, with 16 bases between them. The CDR3 extends over 16 amino acids. The chain's CDR3 is CASREAGTPNTGELFF. CDR3 coding DNA: TGCGCCAGCCGAGAAGCAGGGACCCCGAACACCGGGGAGCTGTTTTTT.

The chain joins TRBV20-1 to TRBJ2-7; 8 bases agree with TRBD1. The V gene's germline CDR1 is DFQATT and CDR2 SNEGSKA (reference sequence). The CDR3 has 14 amino acids. V was pared by 2 bases and J by 4 bases, with 7 bases of the junction left unmatched. The CDR3 DNA reads as TGCAGTGCTAGAAACAGGGGGTCAGGTTACGAGCAGTACTTC. Encoded protein: CSARNRGSGYEQYF.

This clonotype occurred a few times. A junction end diverges from the germline sequence, so it may reflect a read error. The chain carries TRBV9 and TRBJ2-7; the match to TRBD2 covers 9 bases. This CDR3 has 15 amino acids. Germline loops: CDR1 SGDLS, CDR2 YYNGEE. The CDR3 is CAGSPGTSISYEQYF. The CDR3 DNA sequence: TGTGCCGGCAGCCCCGGGACTAGCATCTCCTACGAGCAGTACTTC.

This clonotype has a count of ten or more. The chain employs TRBV7-9 and TRBJ2-7; the D is unclear. Trimming cost V 2 bases and J 2 bases, with 13 bases left between them. Germline CDR1 SEHNR, CDR2 FQNEAQ (reference sequence). The CDR3 runs to 15 residues. For the CDR3, the DNA is TGTGCCAGCAGCTTAAATTTGTACCAGCCCTACGAGCAGTACTTC. It is translated as CASSLNLYQPYEQYF.

The genes are TRBV6-6 and TRBJ2-1, with 7 bases lining up with TRBD1. The CDR3 contains 15 residues. V lost 3 bases and J lost 3; bases outside the gene matches: 5. Germline V lookup: CDR1 MNHNY, CDR2 SVGAGI (reference sequence). CDR3 loop: CASSYSRDSYNEQFF. CDR3 nucleotide sequence: TGTGCCAGCAGTTATTCTCGGGACAGCTACAATGAGCAGTTCTTC.

V and J are TRBV7-9 and TRBJ2-7; 13 bases fit TRBD2. V dropped 5 bases and J dropped 2; count of bases not matched to a gene: 6. The germline V gene encodes CDR1 SEHNR and CDR2 FQNEAQ (reference sequence). The CDR3 length is 16 residues. The CDR3 loop reads CASSPTGLAGAYEQYF. Written as DNA, the CDR3 is TGTGCCAGCAGCCCTACCGGACTAGCGGGGGCCTACGAGCAGTACTTC.

This chain joins TRBV11-2 and TRBJ1-2; TRBD1 matches at 7 bases. Germline lookup yields CDR1 SGHAT and CDR2 FQNNGV. The CDR3 has 13 amino acids. Trimming cost V 5 bases and J 8 bases; bases outside gene matches: 8. The CDR3 coding sequence is TGTGCCAGCAGCCCTGACAGGGATCAGGGCTACACCTTC. Residues: CASSPDRDQGYTF.